The clone carrying this T cell receptor (beta chain) has only a few counts. Its antigen is as yet unknown. The sample comes from a study of response to subunit inactivated influenza vaccine. Overall study findings and caveats: The authors offered the suggestion that each seasonal influenza vaccination recruits few new T cells.

Per the germline V gene, CDR1 is SQVTM and CDR2 is ANQGSEA. The V and J ends lost 4 bases and 8 bases, in that order; junction bases with no gene match: 6. This CDR3 contains 13 residues. A single record per CDR3 protein comes from TCRdb applying MiXCR to the RT-PCR reads. The sample consists of around 520,000 distinct CDR3 sequences, 10% to 15% of them appearing once. The sequencing used PBMCs from blood, collected on the day of vaccination. The TCR comes from a man aged 45-65 years who received an inactivated influenza vaccine. This rearrangement joins TRBV29-1 to TRBJ2-1, with 9 bases that match TRBD2. In DNA form, the CDR3 reads TGCAGCGTTGTGGCGGGAGGGCCCTATGAGCAGTTCTTC. Protein product: CSVVAGGPYEQFF.